Listed here are 2 T cell receptor beta chains from one sample, sequenced in a study of cytomegalovirus exposure and HLA in healthy donors. The PCR made use of 60 Vbeta and 13 Jbeta primers. Libraries were prepared by immunoSEQ multiplex PCR; TCRdb keeps only in-frame clonotypes and omits some of them. The sample lists about 150,000 clones; around 68% were seen once. The sequenced material came from PBMCs. The receptors here all came from a young man in good health and CMV-seronegative.

The chain recombines TRBV23-1 with TRBJ2-1; TRBD1 agrees at 8 bases. TRBV23-1 is sorted into the ORF group, with uncertain function. This CDR3 comprises 17 residues. V trimming: 3 bases; J trimming: 4 bases; junction bases outside the gene matches: 11. CDR3 in amino acids: CASSHLTPGQAYNEQFF. The CDR3 coding sequence is TGCGCCAGCAGTCACCTCACTCCGGGACAGGCATACAATGAGCAGTTCTTC.

The V and J genes are TRBV19 and TRBJ2-3; TRBD2 matches at 8 bases. CDR1 and CDR2 (germline): LNHDA, SQIVND (reference sequence). This CDR3 has 15 amino acids. Unmatched junction bases numbered 8, after V lost 7 bases and J lost 2 bases. The CDR3 sequence: CASTVAGLYTDTQYF. CDR3 nucleotide sequence: TGTGCCAGTACCGTAGCGGGGTTGTACACAGATACGCAGTATTTT.